Below are 9 T cell receptor beta chains sequenced from a single sample in a study of tumor and adjacent non-tumor tissue in lung cancer. RNA was extracted from bulk tissue without any cell sorting. A modified ARM-PCR protocol with three rounds of nested PCR amplified TCRbeta. TCRdb recomputed calls from the multiplex PCR reads with MiXCR, one row per CDR3 protein. Here the sample spans more than 75,000 distinct CDR3 sequences, approximately 71% being singletons. The sequenced sample was lung tumor tissue. The receptors shown here come from a woman in her seventies with non-small cell lung cancer.

This clonotype was counted a single time. At one boundary the junction diverges from the germline segment, which might be a read error. The V and J genes are TRBV6-5 and TRBJ2-3; 8 bases are a match to TRBD2. This CDR3 spans 15 amino acids. Germline CDR1 and CDR2: MNHEY and SVGAGI. The CDR3 DNA is TGTGACAGCAGTGAGACTAGCGTAGGTATAGATACGCAGTATTTT. Encoded protein: CDSSETSVGIDTQYF.

The rearrangement joins TRBV11-1 to TRBJ2-1, with 9 bases identical to TRBD2. Germline lookup yields CDR1 SGHAT and CDR2 FQDESV (reference sequence). This CDR3 is built from 14 residues. The V segment lost 11 bases and the J segment 8 bases; nucleotides outside the gene matches: 13. CDR3 nucleotide sequence: TGTGCCGACAGCCCGCGGGAGGGCGGCTATGAGCAGTTCTTC. This codes for CADSPREGGYEQFF. Combining the CDR3 with reference TRBV11-1 and TRBJ2-1 gives the whole variable domain EAEVAQSPRYKITEKSQAVAFWCDPISGHATLYWYRQILGQGPELLVQFQDESVVDDSQLPKDRFSAERLKGVDSTLKIQPAELGDSAMYLCADSPREGGYEQFFGPGTRLTVL.

About this clonotype itself: One end of the junction is discordant with germline, which a read error may explain. The rearrangement uses TRBV14 and TRBJ1-1; TRBD1 matches at 7 bases. The CDR3 consists of 13 residues. CDR1 is SGHDN, CDR2 FVKESK, per germline. CDR3 DNA: TGTGCCAGCAACCATTACAGGGGCACTGAAACTTTCTTT. The encoded protein is CASNHYRGTETFF.

The rearrangement links TRBV4-1 to TRBJ2-2; D is possibly TRBD2 (6 bases). V shed 3 bases and J shed 6 bases, with 17 bases lying between them. The CDR3 contains 16 residues. The germline CDR1 and CDR2 sequences are MGHRA and YSYEKL. The CDR3, as DNA: TGCGCCAGCAGCCATCCACTAGCTTCCAACTCCGGGGAGCTGTTTTTT. It encodes CASSHPLASNSGELFF.

V is TRBV4-1 and J is TRBJ2-1, with 12 positions matching TRBD2. Germline CDR1 reads MGHRA; CDR2 reads YSYEKL. This CDR3 is 17 amino acids long. V trimming: 3 bases; J trimming: 6 bases; junction bases outside the gene matches: 9. The chain's CDR3 is CASSHTGLAGHRNEQFF. The DNA of the CDR3 is TGCGCCAGCAGCCATACGGGACTAGCGGGCCATCGCAATGAGCAGTTCTTC.

This clonotype appeared a few times. The rearrangement joins TRBV29-1 to TRBJ2-3; D is possibly TRBD1 (6 bases). The CDR3 totals 16 residues. Germline V gene data show CDR1 as SQVTM and CDR2 as ANQGSEA. The germline V and J ends were trimmed by 7 bases and 12 bases, with 32 bases remaining between them. The chain's CDR3 is CSGGGPGSPYTDIQYF. CDR3 bases: TGCAGCGGTGGGGGCCCAGGATCCCCGTATACAGATATACAGTATTTT.

This clonotype has at least ten counts. The chain carries TRBV12-3 or TRBV12-4 and TRBJ2-3; D is perhaps TRBD2 (5 bases). CDR3 size: 14 residues. V gave up 7 bases and J gave up 6 bases, with 17 bases separating them. CDR3 sequence (DNA): TGTGCCAGCACCGATAACCATTCGGGGGATACGCAGTATTTT. Translation: CASTDNHSGDTQYF.

The table lists this clonotype with a count of one. Without the conserved terminal phenylalanine or tryptophan, this CDR3 likely stems from a read error. The chain combines TRBV6-1 with TRBJ1-2; TRBD1 matches 7 bases. V was clipped by 6 bases and J by 7 bases; unmatched bases: 8. Germline values: CDR1 MNHNS, CDR2 SASEGT. The CDR3 is 13 residues long. CDR3 sequence (DNA): TGTGCCAGCAGATCCACAGGGGTCTTTGGCTACACCTTA. Protein sequence: CASRSTGVFGYTL.

To note about this clonotype: Germline and junction disagree at one end, which may indicate a read error. J is TRBJ1-2 and V is TRBV29-1, with D hard to call. Germline-derived CDR1 and CDR2 are SQVTM and ANQGSEA. The CDR3 extends over 15 amino acids. CDR3 DNA: TGTAGCGTTGAAGATAGTCTTAGGGTTAACTATGGCTACGCCTTC. As protein: CSVEDSLRVNYGYAF.